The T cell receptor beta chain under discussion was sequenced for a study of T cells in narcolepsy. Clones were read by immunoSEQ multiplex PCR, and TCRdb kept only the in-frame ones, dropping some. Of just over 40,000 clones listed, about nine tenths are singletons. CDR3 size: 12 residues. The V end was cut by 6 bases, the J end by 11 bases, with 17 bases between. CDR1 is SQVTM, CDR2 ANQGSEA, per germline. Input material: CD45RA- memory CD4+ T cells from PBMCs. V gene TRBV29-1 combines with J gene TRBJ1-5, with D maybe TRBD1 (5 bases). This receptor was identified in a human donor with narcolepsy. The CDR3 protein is CSVMDNARTQHF. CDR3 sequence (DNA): TGCAGCGTCATGGACAACGCGCGTACCCAGCATTTT.